The sequence of this T cell receptor beta chain was determined in a study of cytomegalovirus exposure and HLA in healthy donors. The CDR3 covers 15 residues. CDR1 is MNHEY, CDR2 SVGAGI, per germline. 13 Jbeta primers and 60 Vbeta primers were used for the PCR. Repertoires were generated with immunoSEQ multiplex PCR, while TCRdb's copy carries only in-frame clones and drops some. Among some 100,000 clones listed, just under 70% were seen once. The source material was PBMCs. This clonotype originated in a woman aged 45-65 years in good health and CMV-seropositive. The chain joins TRBV6-5 to TRBJ2-5; 13 nucleotides agree with TRBD2. The tail of the sequence fits TRBJ2-7 better, so the J call may be wrong. DNA for the CDR3: TGTGCCAGCAGCCGGACTAGCGGGAGTTTCCACGAGCAGTACTTC. This encodes CASSRTSGSFHEQYF.